The 5 T cell receptor beta chains reported below all come from one sample, sequenced in a study of human T cells and chemical hapten exposure. Stated time point: patch test 2, 6 weeks after DPC sensitization. As for treatment: therapeutic diphenylcyclopropenone sensitization with weekly scalp DPC. TCRdb called the RACE reads again in MiXCR, with one record for every CDR3 protein. The repertoire holds 96,000 or so distinct CDR3 sequences, with around 9.3% as singletons. The sample consisted of whole blood, taken in connection with sensitization to the hapten diphenylcyclopropenone (DPC). The receptors were sampled from a woman aged 40 to 49 with alopecia areata. Some clones in this sample may be carry-over from other donors' samples.

At least ten counts were recorded for this clonotype. This chain links TRBV12-3 or TRBV12-4 with TRBJ2-1; 9 bases map to TRBD1. V was pared by 8 bases and J by 5 bases, with 10 bases of the junction left unmatched. The CDR3 covers 15 residues. CDR3 coding DNA: TGTGCCAGCCGTGGACAGGGGACGGGCAACAATGAGCAGTTCTTC. Its protein is CASRGQGTGNNEQFF.

This clonotype has just a few counts. The chain links TRBV7-3 to TRBJ2-1; 9 bases map to TRBD1. Germline CDR1 is SGHTA and CDR2 is FQGTGA. Trimming at V came to 5 bases and at J to 0 bases, leaving 5 bases not matched to a gene. CDR3 length: 16 residues. The CDR3 here is CASSPGGQGSYNEQFF. CDR3 DNA sequence: TGTGCCAGCAGCCCCGGGGGACAGGGCTCCTACAATGAGCAGTTCTTC.

This clonotype was seen only a few times. The rearrangement joins TRBV5-1 to TRBJ2-7, with TRBD1 matching over 9 bases. Germline V gene lookup returns CDR1 SGHRS and CDR2 YFSETQ. This CDR3 spans 16 amino acids. The trim removed 4 bases at V and 2 bases at J, leaving 10 bases unmatched. CDR3 DNA: TGCGCCAGCAGCCTGGGGACAGGGCCATTAGCCTACGAGCAGTACTTC. It translates to CASSLGTGPLAYEQYF.

Of note for this clonotype: A much larger clonotype is one base distant, so this may be a read error. The chain combines TRBV29-1 with TRBJ2-5; 10 bases match TRBD1. Trimming cost V 3 bases and J 9 bases; bases outside gene matches: 7. The V gene's germline CDR1 is SQVTM and CDR2 ANQGSEA. This CDR3 has 13 residues. In nucleotides, the CDR3 is TGCAGCGTTGAGGGACAGGGGTCCCGGGCCCAGTACTTC. It specifies CSVEGQGSRAQYF.

This clonotype was counted only a few times. This chain uses TRBV30 with TRBJ1-1, with a tentative D call TRBD1 (5 bases). V lost 2 bases and J lost 6, with 13 bases in between. The CDR3 consists of 13 residues. Looked up from germline, CDR1 is GTSNPN and CDR2 is SVGIG (reference sequence). CDR3 sequence reads: CAWSRRQRAEAFF. CDR3 sequence (DNA): TGTGCCTGGAGTCGGAGACAGAGGGCTGAAGCTTTCTTT.